Listed here are 19 T cell receptor beta chains from one sample, sequenced in a study of OX40 agonist ivuxolimab in advanced cancers. Libraries were prepared by immunoSEQ multiplex PCR; TCRdb keeps only in-frame clonotypes and omits some of them. The table has 50,000 to 60,000 clones, around nine tenths seen once. The specimen comprised CD4+ or CD8+ T cells sorted from blood, sampled in a trial of the OX40 agonist ivuxolimab. These receptors all stem from an adult with an advanced solid tumor such as melanoma, head and neck, liver or kidney cancer.

The V gene is TRBV4-2, the J gene TRBJ2-4, with D perhaps TRBD1 or TRBD2 (5 bases each). Germline lookup yields CDR1 LGHNA and CDR2 YNFKEQ. The CDR3 is 15 residues long. With 0 bases removed from V and 6 bases from J, the gap between germline ends came to 12 bases. The CDR3 DNA sequence: TGTGCCAGCAGCCAAGAGAAAGCGAGGGGAAACATTCAGTACTTC. As protein: CASSQEKARGNIQYF.

The sample holds a few counts of this clone. The V and J genes are TRBV10-3 and TRBJ2-1; 8 bases fit TRBD2. Germline CDR1 is ENHRY and CDR2 is SYGVKD. The CDR3 is 17 residues long. Germline trimming cut 6 bases from V and 4 bases from J; bases unmatched to any gene: 14. CDR3 coding DNA: TGTGCCATCAGCAAGGGTGGTACGGGAGGGTTATACAATGAGCAGTTCTTC. It translates to CAISKGGTGGLYNEQFF.

The chain uses TRBV11-2 and TRBJ1-1, with D hard to call. The CDR3 contains 14 residues. The V end was cut by 1 base, the J end by 4 bases, with 10 bases between. The germline gives CDR1 SGHAT, CDR2 FQNNGV. The CDR3 DNA follows: TGTGCCAGCAGCTTAGTTCCCCGGGCCACTGAAGCTTTCTTT. This translates into CASSLVPRATEAFF.

The V call is TRBV6-1, the J call TRBJ1-5; no reliable D call. Trimming left V 5 bases short and J 11 bases short, with 7 bases between. Germline CDR1 and CDR2: MNHNS and SASEGT. CDR3 length: 10 residues. The chain's CDR3 is CASSQVTQHF. CDR3 in DNA: TGTGCCAGCAGTCAGGTGACCCAGCATTTT.

The chain is built from TRBV30 and TRBJ2-1; D is unresolved. Germline loops: CDR1 GTSNPN, CDR2 SVGIG (reference sequence). Trimming removed 4 bases from V and 0 bases from J, with 16 bases in between. The CDR3 is 16 residues long. The CDR3 coding sequence is TGTGCCTGGACATCGGGCTATTCGAGCTCCTACAATGAGCAGTTCTTC. Residues: CAWTSGYSSSYNEQFF.

This clone was seen more than once but under ten times. The chain joins TRBV10-1 to TRBJ1-1; 8 bases fit TRBD1. The germline gives CDR1 WNHNN, CDR2 SYGVQD (reference sequence). V was clipped by 10 bases and J by 1 base; unmatched bases: 5. The CDR3 consists of 13 residues. The CDR3 region has the DNA TGCGCCACACGGGACAGGAGGAACACTGAAGCTTTCTTT. Amino acid sequence: CATRDRRNTEAFF.

This clone was detected once. The chain links TRBV19 to TRBJ2-4, with TRBD1 as a possible D gene (6 bases). This CDR3 comprises 14 residues. Trimming cost V 7 bases and J 5 bases, with 15 bases left between them. CDR1 and CDR2 from the germline V gene are LNHDA and SQIVND (reference sequence). CDR3 in amino acids: CASTPIAGENIQYF. CDR3 DNA sequence: TGTGCCAGTACTCCGATCGCAGGGGAAAACATTCAGTACTTC.

The chain combines TRBV6-5 with TRBJ1-1, with TRBD1 as a possible D gene (5 bases). Germline loops: CDR1 MNHEY, CDR2 SVGAGI. The CDR3 extends over 15 amino acids. V gave up 0 bases and J gave up 4 bases, with 12 bases separating them. The CDR3 sequence is CASSYSGRGTTEAFF. In DNA, the CDR3 is TGTGCCAGCAGTTACTCGGGGCGGGGGACCACTGAAGCTTTCTTT.

This chain uses TRBV28 with TRBJ1-1; possible D gene TRBD1, 5 bases. The V gene lost 1 base and the J gene lost 0 bases, with 18 bases spanning the gap. Germline V gene data show CDR1 as MDHEN and CDR2 as SYDVKM. The CDR3 covers 18 residues. The CDR3 region has the DNA TGTGCCAGCAGTTTATTCGGGGGGGGTAGAGGGCTGAACACTGAAGCTTTCTTT. Its translation is CASSLFGGGRGLNTEAFF.

V gene TRBV7-9 combines with J gene TRBJ1-1; TRBD1 might be the D (6 bases). This CDR3 has 15 residues. The ends were cut back, 3 bases at V and 1 base at J, with 12 bases in the middle. Germline lookup yields CDR1 SEHNR and CDR2 FQNEAQ (reference sequence). CDR3 nucleotides: TGTGCCAGCAGCTTGCACGGGGGCTCGAACACTGAAGCTTTCTTT. This encodes CASSLHGGSNTEAFF.

This chain joins TRBV11-3 and TRBJ2-7; D possibly corresponds to TRBD1 (6 bases). Germline assignment: CDR1 SGHNT and CDR2 YENEEA. The V end was cut by 5 bases, the J end by 4 bases, with 12 bases between. The CDR3 covers 13 residues. The CDR3 DNA reads as TGTGCCAGCAGCCAGGGACACCGATACGAGCAGTACTTC. It encodes CASSQGHRYEQYF. Variable domain in full (rest from reference TRBV11-3 and TRBJ2-7): EAGVVQSPRYKIIEKKQPVAFWCNPISGHNTLYWYLQNLGQGPELLIRYENEEAVDDSQLPKDRFSAERLKGVDSTLKIQPAELGDSAVYLCASSQGHRYEQYFGPGTRLTVT.

DNA for the CDR3: TGTGCCAGCAGGGCGGGTGCCGGGGCCTACAATGAGCAGTTCTTC. Encoded protein: CASRAGAGAYNEQFF. The chain employs TRBV7-9 and TRBJ2-1; D is perhaps TRBD2 (5 bases). This CDR3 region has 15 residues. Germline V gene data show CDR1 as SEHNR and CDR2 as FQNEAQ (reference sequence). V lost 6 bases and J 2 bases, leaving 14 bases between the germline ends. The complete variable domain, with remaining parts taken from reference TRBV7-9 and TRBJ2-1, reads DTGVSQNPRHKITKRGQNVTFRCDPISEHNRLYWYRQTLGQGPEFLTYFQNEAQLEKSRLLSDRFSAERPKGSFSTLEIQRTEQGDSAMYLCASRAGAGAYNEQFFGPGTRLTVL.

This chain joins TRBV7-2 and TRBJ2-3; no firm D call. V lost 2 bases, J lost 1 base, and 7 bases lay in between. Germline V CDR1 and CDR2: SGHTA, FQGNSA. The CDR3 extends over 14 amino acids. The CDR3 DNA is TGTGCCAGCAGCTTAAGGTGGGGCACAGATACGCAGTATTTT. It encodes CASSLRWGTDTQYF.

CDR3 region: CARSPAPGRTYEQYF. CDR3 nucleotide sequence: TGTGCCAGAAGCCCGGCCCCGGGACGCACCTACGAGCAGTACTTC. This rearrangement joins TRBV5-3 to TRBJ2-7; D may correspond to TRBD1 or TRBD2 (5 bases each). TRBV5-3 is an ORF; its function is uncertain. Trimming removed 4 bases from V and 2 bases from J, with 16 bases in between. CDR3 size: 15 residues.

The chain employs TRBV10-3 and TRBJ2-7; a possible D gene is TRBD2 (6 bases). This CDR3 region has 14 residues. Trimming left V 6 bases short and J 4 bases short, with 16 bases between. Germline V gene lookup returns CDR1 ENHRY and CDR2 SYGVKD. CDR3 in DNA: TGTGCCATCAGCGGGGCGGGGCTGGGGTACGAGCAGTACTTC. Its translation is CAISGAGLGYEQYF.

In this sample, this clone turned up once. The gene calls are TRBV19 and TRBJ1-4, with a tentative D call TRBD1 (5 bases). This CDR3 has 14 amino acids. The V end was cut by 3 bases, the J end by 7 bases, with 12 bases between. CDR1 is LNHDA and CDR2 is SQIVND in the germline V gene (reference sequence). The CDR3 reads CASSIRGTGEKLFF. CDR3 bases: TGTGCCAGTAGTATCCGGGGGACCGGTGAAAAACTGTTTTTT.

The chain is built from TRBV7-2 and TRBJ2-7, with TRBD2 matching over 7 bases. This CDR3 contains 19 residues. The V and J ends lost 1 base and 0 bases, in that order; junction bases with no gene match: 15. CDR1 and CDR2 from the germline V gene are SGHTA and FQGNSA. The DNA of the CDR3 is TGTGCCAGCAGCTTAGGTGGGGGGTCAAGCGGGGACCCCTCCTACGAGCAGTACTTC. Its protein is CASSLGGGSSGDPSYEQYF.

The rearrangement links TRBV2 to TRBJ2-5; a possible D gene is TRBD2 (6 bases). Trimming took 5 bases from V and 1 from J, leaving 11 bases between them. The germline V gene has CDR1 SNHLY and CDR2 FYNNEI. This CDR3 is 14 amino acids long. The CDR3, as DNA: TGTGCCAGCAGTCCGCTAGCGATCCAAGAGACCCAGTACTTC. Its protein is CASSPLAIQETQYF.

The chain carries TRBV10-2 and TRBJ2-6; 16 bases fit TRBD2. This CDR3 spans 20 amino acids. Germline CDR1 is WSHSY and CDR2 is SAAADI. The junction had 8 bases not matched to a gene; V was cut back by 4 bases and J by 2 bases. CDR3 in DNA: TGCGCCAGCAGTGGGGGACTAGCGGGAGGGCCGGAGACTGGGGCCAACGTCCTGACTTTC. It yields the protein CASSGGLAGGPETGANVLTF.